These T cell receptor beta chains were read from a single sample in a study of blood T cell repertoires in COVID-19. The data were produced by immunoSEQ multiplex PCR, yet TCRdb's version contains in-frame clones alone and is incomplete. The sample yields 310,000 or so clones, under 90% seen once. Input material: PBMCs or T cells enriched from blood (not recorded which). The receptors come from a young woman who had recovered from COVID-19. Both conserved end residues are part of each CDR3. A D gene is named only where the DNA matches it firmly. Clone size appears in some rows only: once, few, many, or a class for an expanded clone.

V,D,J,size,DNA,CDR3
TRBV18,-,TRBJ2-1,-,TGTGCCAGCTCACTCAAGGGCACGGGGGAGCAGTTCTTC,CASSLKGTGEQFF
TRBV28,TRBD1,TRBJ2-7,-,TGTGCCAGCAGTTCCAGGGGGAACGAGCAGTACTTC,CASSSRGNEQYF
TRBV7-6,-,TRBJ2-5,-,TGTGCCAGCAGCTTAATGGCAGGGCTGCAAGAGACCCAGTACTTC,CASSLMAGLQETQYF
TRBV4-2,-,TRBJ2-7,-,TGTGCCAGCAGCCAAGCCGAGGACAGCATATACGAGCAGTACTTC,CASSQAEDSIYEQYF
TRBV19,-,TRBJ1-1,-,TGTGCCAGTAGTATCGGGGGGATTATGAACACTGAAGCTTTCTTT,CASSIGGIMNTEAFF
TRBV9,-,TRBJ2-2,-,TGTGCCAGCAGGGGACAACCCAACACCGGGGAGCTGTTTTTT,CASRGQPNTGELFF
TRBV18,-,TRBJ2-7,few,TGTGCCAGCTCACCAGGGGGCGGGGGAGAGCAGTACTTC,CASSPGGGGEQYF
TRBV18,TRBD1,TRBJ1-5,-,TGTGCCAGCTCACCAATAGGGGGCGCGGATAGCAATCAGCCCCAGCATTTT,CASSPIGGADSNQPQHF
TRBV7-9,-,TRBJ2-2,few,TGTGCCAGCAGCTTATTTCGAAGGGAGGCCACCGGGGAGCTGTTTTTT,CASSLFRREATGELFF
TRBV5-1,-,TRBJ1-1,-,TGCGCCAGCAGCAAGAACGGAGGGACCTTAAGTGAAGCTTTCTTT,CASSKNGGTLSEAFF
TRBV7-6,TRBD1,TRBJ2-6,-,TGTGCCAGCAGCCCACCGACAGGGAGCTACTCTGGGGCCAACGTCCTGACTTTC,CASSPPTGSYSGANVLTF
TRBV3-1/TRBV3-2,TRBD2,TRBJ2-7,-,TGTGCCAGCAGCCAAGGCCCCCCGCGGGGGGAGCAGTACTTC,CASSQGPPRGEQYF
TRBV5-1,TRBD1,TRBJ2-7,-,TGCGCCAGCAGCTTGGGACAGGGGAACGAGCAGTACTTC,CASSLGQGNEQYF
TRBV7-9,TRBD1,TRBJ1-1,-,TGTGCCAGCAGCGAGAACAGGGGGCTAAACACTGAAGCTTTCTTT,CASSENRGLNTEAFF
TRBV7-9,-,TRBJ1-6,once,TGTGCCAGCAGCCCTCCGGTATCACCCCTCCACTTT,CASSPPVSPLHF
TRBV10-1,TRBD1,TRBJ1-4,-,TGCGCCAGCATGGGGACAGGGGATGAAAAACTGTTTTTT,CASMGTGDEKLFF
TRBV13,TRBD2,TRBJ2-1,-,TGTGCCAGCAGCTTAAGCGGGACCCTAGGGGAGCAGTTCTTC,CASSLSGTLGEQFF
TRBV11-2,-,TRBJ1-1,-,TGTGCCAGCTCACGAGGAGGCGGTGAAGCTTTCTTT,CASSRGGGEAFF
TRBV18,TRBD1,TRBJ1-5,-,TGTGCCAGCTCACCAGGGGCAGGGGGCCCCAATCAGCCCCAGCATTTT,CASSPGAGGPNQPQHF
TRBV6-5,TRBD1,TRBJ1-2,many,TGTGCCAGCAGTTTACAGGGGCCCGTCTTCCCTTATGGCTACACCTTC,CASSLQGPVFPYGYTF
TRBV14,TRBD1,TRBJ2-4,few,TGTGCCAGCAGCCAAGGTCCCCTAGGACAGGTCCCAACAGCCAAAAACATTCAGTACTTC,CASSQGPLGQVPTAKNIQYF
TRBV27,TRBD2,TRBJ2-5,-,TGTGCCAGCAGTGGGGGGGGCCAAGAGACCCAGTACTTC,CASSGGGQETQYF
TRBV2,TRBD1,TRBJ1-2,once,TGTGCCAGCAGGATTGGACAGGAAAATGGCTACACCTTC,CASRIGQENGYTF
TRBV27,-,TRBJ2-7,-,TGTGCCAGCAGTTTAGTTCGGGGGTCCTACGAGCAGTACTTC,CASSLVRGSYEQYF
TRBV5-1,-,TRBJ1-1,-,TGCGCCAGCAGCGAAGACAAGAACACTGAAGCTTTCTTT,CASSEDKNTEAFF
TRBV27,TRBD2,TRBJ2-3,-,TGTGCCAGCAGTCTCCTTTTGGGAGCGGGGAGCACAGATACGCAGTATTTT,CASSLLLGAGSTDTQYF
TRBV3-1/TRBV3-2,TRBD2,TRBJ2-3,-,TGTGCCAGCAGCCAAGACTTGGGCGGGAGGGCCACAGATACGCAGTATTTT,CASSQDLGGRATDTQYF
TRBV5-1,-,TRBJ2-2,-,TGCGCCAGCAGCTTGGGAACAGGGAACACCGGGGAGCTGTTTTTT,CASSLGTGNTGELFF
TRBV29-1,-,TRBJ1-1,-,TGCAGCGGTGAACGAGGTGAGAACACTGAAGCTTTCTTT,CSGERGENTEAFF
TRBV27,TRBD1,TRBJ2-7,-,TGTGCCAGCAGTTTATCGGTCGGGACAGTTAACTACGAGCAGTACTTC,CASSLSVGTVNYEQYF
TRBV6-5,-,TRBJ2-1,-,TGTGCCAGCGCCTACCCAGGGAAGGGGCAGTTCTTC,CASAYPGKGQFF